Shown below are 20 T cell receptor beta chains from a single sample sequenced in a study of T cells after yellow fever vaccination (dated by TCRdb to between 2018 and 2020). The treatment or condition label, as the study defines it: live attenuated yellow fever vaccine strain. Receptor libraries were prepared by 5' RACE. Sequencing was performed on an Illumina NovaSeq 6000. TCRdb reworked the public reads: Q25 trimming with fastp, MiXCR clone assembly, productive beta chains retained. Entries that share a CDR3 protein sequence are merged under the most common genes and DNA. In all, the sample holds 150,000 to 200,000 distinct CDR3 sequences, and roughly a tenth of those were seen once. About a third of the sample goes to the ten largest clones. The sample in question was CD8+ T cells sorted from PBMCs, obtained 45 days after the yellow fever booster vaccination. Source of these receptors: a man in his late teens or twenties who received the YFV17D yellow fever vaccine.

At least ten counts were recorded for this clonotype. This chain joins TRBV5-1 and TRBJ1-1; D call uncertain. This CDR3 has 13 amino acids. V lost 1 base to trimming and J lost 1 base, with 5 bases between them. Germline CDR1 SGHRS, CDR2 YFSETQ. CDR3 in DNA: TGCGCCAGCAGCTTGTATGCGAACACTGAAGCTTTCTTT. This translates into CASSLYANTEAFF.

V is TRBV6-5 and J is TRBJ2-7; D is ambiguous. CDR3 length equals 13 residues. From germline, CDR1 is MNHEY and CDR2 SVGAGI. Trimming shortened V by 2 bases and J by 7 bases, and 12 bases separated the two germline ends. CDR3 loop: CASSYSRMGEQYV. DNA for the CDR3: TGTGCCAGCAGTTACAGCAGGATGGGGGAGCAGTACGTC.

This clonotype has ten or more counts. J is TRBJ2-3 and V is TRBV5-5, with unresolved D. Germline V gives CDR1 SGHKS, CDR2 YYEKEE (reference sequence). V lost 0 bases and J lost 3, with 8 bases in between. The CDR3 spans 14 residues. DNA of the CDR3: TGTGCCAGCAGCTTGGAGGGAATAACAGATACGCAGTATTTT. This gives the protein CASSLEGITDTQYF.

This clonotype was counted a few times. The V gene is TRBV25-1, the J gene TRBJ1-5; tentatively, D is TRBD1 (5 bases). Germline values: CDR1 MGHDK, CDR2 SYGVNS. The CDR3 is 13 residues long. Trimming took off 4 bases at V and 3 bases at J, with 7 bases between the two ends. In DNA form, the CDR3 reads TGTGCCAGCAGTGCAGGGCTCAATCAGCCCCAGCATTTT. Encoded protein: CASSAGLNQPQHF.

Here the CDR3 reads CASQTGYGGQETQYF. For the CDR3, the DNA is TGTGCCAGCCAAACGGGTTACGGCGGTCAAGAGACCCAGTACTTC. The gene calls are TRBV6-5 and TRBJ2-5; unclear D gene. The CDR3 extends over 15 amino acids. Germline V gene data show CDR1 as MNHEY and CDR2 as SVGAGI. Between the trimmed V and J ends, which lost 8 bases and 2 bases, there was a span of 18 bases.

The J gene is TRBJ2-3, the V gene TRBV4-3, with D possibly being TRBD1 (5 bases). This CDR3 spans 15 amino acids. V lost 1 base and J lost 4, with 12 bases in between. Germline loops: CDR1 LGHNA, CDR2 YSLEER. CDR3 sequence (DNA): TGCGCCAGCAGCCAAGGGGGCCAGCGACCAGATACGCAGTATTTT. Translation gives CASSQGGQRPDTQYF.

This clonotype occurred many times. The chain joins TRBV6-5 to TRBJ1-5, with no clear D. CDR1 is MNHEY and CDR2 is SVGAGI in the germline V gene. The ends were cut back, 5 bases at V and 6 bases at J, with 8 bases in the middle. The CDR3 contains 12 residues. The DNA for the CDR3 is TGTGCCAGCAGTCAATCGGGTCAGCCCCAGCATTTT. This gives the protein CASSQSGQPQHF.

This clonotype was recorded many times. The chain is built from TRBV12-3 or TRBV12-4 and TRBJ1-3, with TRBD1 matching 7 bases. J gave up 4 bases and V 5 bases, and 8 bases lay outside the gene matches. This CDR3 region has 15 residues. CDR3 residues: CASSPSGGLGNTIYF. The CDR3, as DNA: TGTGCCAGCAGTCCCTCAGGGGGACTCGGAAACACCATATATTTT.

Ten or more counts support this clonotype. The V gene is TRBV7-8, the J gene TRBJ2-3; 7 nucleotides agree with TRBD2. This CDR3 spans 15 amino acids. Germline values: CDR1 SGHVS, CDR2 FQNEAQ. J gave up 5 bases and V 1 base, and 6 bases lay outside the gene matches. In DNA, the CDR3 is TGTGCCAGCAGCTTAGATGGCGGGGGAAGAGATACGCAGTATTTT. Translated: CASSLDGGGRDTQYF. The full variable domain, completed using reference TRBV7-8 and TRBJ2-3, is GAGVSQSPRYKVAKRGQDVALRCDPISGHVSLFWYQQALGQGPEFLTYFQNEAQLDKSGLPSDRFFAERPEGSVSTLKIQRTQQEDSAVYLCASSLDGGGRDTQYFGPGTRLTVL.

The chain uses TRBV4-1 and TRBJ2-5; 9 bases match TRBD1. Unmatched junction bases numbered 6, after V lost 2 bases and J lost 5 bases. Germline-derived CDR1 and CDR2 are MGHRA and YSYEKL. This CDR3 is built from 15 residues. The CDR3 coding sequence is TGCGCCAGCAGCCAATACAGGGGGCAGGGGGAGACCCAGTACTTC. Protein sequence: CASSQYRGQGETQYF.

This clonotype was recorded at least ten times. V and J are TRBV4-1 and TRBJ2-5, with a possible D match to TRBD2 (6 bases). This CDR3 has 14 residues. The germline V gene encodes CDR1 MGHRA and CDR2 YSYEKL. The germline V and J ends were trimmed by 0 bases and 5 bases, with 10 bases remaining between them. In DNA form, the CDR3 reads TGCGCCAGCAGCCAAGACCGGGGAGGTGAGACCCAGTACTTC. This gives the protein CASSQDRGGETQYF.

This clonotype turned up a few times. This chain joins TRBV21-1 and TRBJ2-5; TRBD1 was called by the table and not checked on the DNA. TRBV21-1 is annotated as a pseudogene. This CDR3 is built from 16 residues. CDR3 region: CASSWTGRENQRTQYF. The DNA for the CDR3 is TGTGCCAGCAGCTGGACAGGGAGGGAGAACCAGAGGACCCAGTACTTC.

The chain is built from TRBV5-1 and TRBJ2-7, with D maybe TRBD2 (5 bases). V lost 4 bases, J lost 1 base, and 15 bases lay in between. The germline V gene encodes CDR1 SGHRS and CDR2 YFSETQ. This CDR3 has 15 amino acids. CDR3 sequence (DNA): TGCGCCAGCAGCCTATCTAGCCAGTCATCCTACGAGCAGTACTTC. Translation gives CASSLSSQSSYEQYF.

This clonotype was picked up a small number of times. V usage is TRBV27 and J usage is TRBJ1-2; D not certain. The V end lost 3 bases, the J end lost 1 base, and 6 bases lay between the germline ends. Per the germline V gene, CDR1 is MNHEY and CDR2 is SMNVEV (reference sequence). This CDR3 has 13 residues. CDR3 in amino acids: CASSLRVNYGYTF. CDR3 nucleotides: TGTGCCAGCAGTTTGAGGGTTAACTATGGCTACACCTTC.

This clonotype was detected only a few times. The chain joins TRBV5-1 to TRBJ1-2; weak D call: TRBD1 (5 bases). Trimming removed 0 bases from V and 4 bases from J, with 13 bases in between. The CDR3 spans 15 residues. The germline gives CDR1 SGHRS, CDR2 YFSETQ. The CDR3 nucleotides read TGCGCCAGCAGCTTGGAGGGAGACAGAACCTATGGCTACACCTTC. It encodes CASSLEGDRTYGYTF.

This clonotype was seen ten or more times. The chain couples TRBV5-6 to TRBJ2-3; 9 bases map to TRBD2. This CDR3 contains 17 residues. Trimming removed 4 bases from V and 1 base from J; junction bases left unmatched: 10. Looked up from germline, CDR1 is SGHDT and CDR2 is YYEEEE. CDR3 region: CASSRLGAGGGTDTQYF. The CDR3 DNA sequence: TGTGCCAGCAGCCGCCTCGGAGCGGGGGGTGGCACAGATACGCAGTATTTT.

The rearrangement links TRBV28 to TRBJ1-2; 8 positions agree with TRBD1. Germline V gene sequence: CDR1 MDHEN, CDR2 SYDVKM. V was pared by 7 bases and J by 5 bases, with 12 bases of the junction left unmatched. This CDR3 comprises 15 residues. CDR3 sequence (DNA): TGTGCCAGCACTAAACAGGGGGGCTTTTGGTATGGCTACACCTTC. This translates into CASTKQGGFWYGYTF.

This chain uses TRBV29-1 with TRBJ2-1; 10 bases are shared with TRBD2. This CDR3 contains 13 residues. CDR1 SQVTM and CDR2 ANQGSEA come from the germline V gene. Trimming removed 5 bases from V and 7 bases from J; junction bases left unmatched: 5. The CDR3, as DNA: TGCAGCGTTAGCGGGGGGGCCCAGAATGAGCAGTTCTTC. It encodes CSVSGGAQNEQFF.

The chain is built from TRBV27 and TRBJ2-7; D gene unclear. CDR3 size: 13 residues. Germline CDR1 reads MNHEY; CDR2 reads SMNVEV (reference sequence). Trimming cost V 5 bases and J 0 bases, with 8 bases left between them. CDR3 sequence reads: CASSATNSYEQYV. The CDR3 DNA is TGTGCCAGCAGTGCCACTAACTCCTACGAGCAGTACGTC.

The rearrangement links TRBV11-2 to TRBJ2-1; D remains unclear. V dropped 7 bases and J dropped 7 bases, with 11 bases sitting between them. The CDR3 is made up of 12 amino acids. Germline V gene data show CDR1 as SGHAT and CDR2 as FQNNGV. DNA for the CDR3: TGTGCCAGCACCCCCGTGCGGAATGAGCAGTTCTTC. It specifies CASTPVRNEQFF.